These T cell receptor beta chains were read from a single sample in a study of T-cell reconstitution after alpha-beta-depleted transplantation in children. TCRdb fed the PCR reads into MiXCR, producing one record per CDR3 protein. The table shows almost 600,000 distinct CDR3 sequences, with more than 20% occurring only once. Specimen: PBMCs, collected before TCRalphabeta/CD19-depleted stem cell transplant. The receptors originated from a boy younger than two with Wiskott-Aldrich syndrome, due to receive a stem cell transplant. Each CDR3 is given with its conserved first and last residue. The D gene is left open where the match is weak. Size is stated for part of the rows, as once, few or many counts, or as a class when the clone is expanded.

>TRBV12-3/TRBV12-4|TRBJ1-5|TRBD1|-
TGTGCCAGCAGGACTGAAACAGGGGACAATCAGCCCCAGCATTTT
CASRTETGDNQPQHF
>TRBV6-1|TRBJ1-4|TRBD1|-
TGTGCCAGCAGTGGGGGACAGGGGGGGAATGAAAAACTGTTTTTT
CASSGGQGGNEKLFF
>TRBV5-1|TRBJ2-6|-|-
TGCGCCAGCAGCATTGGTAGGGCAAGCTCTGGGGCCAACGTCCTGACTTTC
CASSIGRASSGANVLTF
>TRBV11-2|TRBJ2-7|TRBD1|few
TGTGCCAGCAGCTTAGAACAGGGACAGCCAGGGGAGCAGTACTTC
CASSLEQGQPGEQYF
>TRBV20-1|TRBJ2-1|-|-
TGCAGTGCCCTACGGGCCAACAATGAGCAGTTCTTC
CSALRANNEQFF
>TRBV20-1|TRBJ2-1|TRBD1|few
TGCAGTGCTAGAGGGGACAGGGGAGGCTCCTACAATGAGCAGTTCTTC
CSARGDRGGSYNEQFF
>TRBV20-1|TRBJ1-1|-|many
TGCAGTGCTAGTCTGAACACTGAAGCTTTCTTT
CSASLNTEAFF
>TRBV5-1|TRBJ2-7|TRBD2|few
TGCGCCAGCAGCTTGGAAACGGGAGGGGCCTACGAGCAGTACTTC
CASSLETGGAYEQYF
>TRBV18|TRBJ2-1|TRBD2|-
TGTGCCAGCTCACCACCGGGACTAGCGGGAGTTGAGCAGTTCTTC
CASSPPGLAGVEQFF
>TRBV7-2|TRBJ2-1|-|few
TGTGCCAGCAGCTTAGTTGGCGGAAATGAGGAGTTCTTC
CASSLVGGNEEFF
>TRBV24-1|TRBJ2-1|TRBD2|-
TGTGCCACCAGTGAGGGACCCCTGGGCGGGAGGGCTGACAATGAGCAGTTCTTC
CATSEGPLGGRADNEQFF
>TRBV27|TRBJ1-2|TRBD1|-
TGTGCCAGCAGGGGGTCTAGACAGGGCTCTAACTATGGCTACACCTTC
CASRGSRQGSNYGYTF
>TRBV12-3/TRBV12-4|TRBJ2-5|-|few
TGTGCCAGCAGGACTGGGGGTAGGGAGACCCAGTACTTC
CASRTGGRETQYF
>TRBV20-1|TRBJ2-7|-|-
TGCAGTGCGGGGTTGCGGGGCTCAAGCTCCTACGAGCAGTACTTC
CSAGLRGSSSYEQYF
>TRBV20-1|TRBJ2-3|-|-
TGCAGTGCTAGAGGAATGGGCGGCAGCACAGATACGCAGTATTTT
CSARGMGGSTDTQYF
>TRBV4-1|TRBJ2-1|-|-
TGCGCCAGCAGCCGACCTCTCGCGCGGATCGACAATGAGCAGTTCTTC
CASSRPLARIDNEQFF
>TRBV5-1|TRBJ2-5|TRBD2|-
TGCGCCAGCAGCATCGTAGCGGGTTCGGAGACCCAGTACTTC
CASSIVAGSETQYF
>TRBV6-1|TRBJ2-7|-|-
TGTGCCAGCAGTGCCTCACTAGCCCACGAGCAGTACTTC
CASSASLAHEQYF
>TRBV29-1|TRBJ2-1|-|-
TGCAGCGTTGAAGTGTTTCTTCTCCTTAGCGGCAATGAGCAGTTCTTC
CSVEVFLLLSGNEQFF
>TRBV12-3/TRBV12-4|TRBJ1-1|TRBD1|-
TGTGCCAGCAGTTTAGGCAGGGGGCGAGAAGGCACTGAAGCTTTCTTT
CASSLGRGREGTEAFF
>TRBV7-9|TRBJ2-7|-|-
TGTGCCAGCAGCTCCCCCCTCGGCAGGGCCTACGAGCAGTACTTC
CASSSPLGRAYEQYF
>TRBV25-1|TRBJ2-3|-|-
TGTGCCAGCAGTGTGGGACTTTTCACAGATACGCAGTATTTT
CASSVGLFTDTQYF
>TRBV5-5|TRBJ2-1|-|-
TGTGCAGTTGGGGTTACCTACAATGAGCAGTTCTTC
CAVGVTYNEQFF
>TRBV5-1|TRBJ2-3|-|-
TGCGCCAGCAGCTTGTTCCTGCCCACAGATACGCAGTATTTT
CASSLFLPTDTQYF
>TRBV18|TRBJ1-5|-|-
TGTGCCAGCTCACCAGAGGGGGGCAATCAGCCCCAGCATTTT
CASSPEGGNQPQHF
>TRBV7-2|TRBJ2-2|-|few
TGTGCCAGCAGCTCACAGGGAGGAGGGGAGCTGTTTTTT
CASSSQGGGELFF
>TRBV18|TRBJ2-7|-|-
TGTGCCAGCTCCCCTCCGAGTCGATCCTACGAGCAGTACTTC
CASSPPSRSYEQYF
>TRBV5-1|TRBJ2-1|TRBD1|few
TGCGCCAGCAGCTCGACAGGGGCTCGGAATGAGCAGTTCTTC
CASSSTGARNEQFF
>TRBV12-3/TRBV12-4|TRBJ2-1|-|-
TGTGCCAGCAGGACCGGGGTCCCCTACAATGAGCAGTTCTTC
CASRTGVPYNEQFF
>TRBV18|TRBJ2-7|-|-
TGTGCCAGCTCACCACCCGATCACTACGAGCAGTACTTC
CASSPPDHYEQYF
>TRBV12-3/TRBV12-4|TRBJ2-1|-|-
TGTGCCAGCAGTGTGGCCCAGCCCCATGAGCAGTTCTTC
CASSVAQPHEQFF
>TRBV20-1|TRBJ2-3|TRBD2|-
TGCAGTGCTAGAGAGGGCGGGAGGGGCGCAGATACGCAGTATTTT
CSAREGGRGADTQYF
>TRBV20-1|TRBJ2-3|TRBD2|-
TGCAGTGCAATCAGACTAGCGGGTTCGGCGACAGATACGCAGTATTTT
CSAIRLAGSATDTQYF
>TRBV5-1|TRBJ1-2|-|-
TGCGCCAGCAGCTTGGGCGGCACTAACTATGGCTACACCTTC
CASSLGGTNYGYTF
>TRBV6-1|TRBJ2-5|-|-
TGTGCCAGCAGTGGCACAGACCAAGAGACCCAGTACTTC
CASSGTDQETQYF
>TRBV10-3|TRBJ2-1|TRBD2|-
TGTGCCATCAGTGTAAGCGGGAGGGCCAATGAGCAGTTCTTC
CAISVSGRANEQFF
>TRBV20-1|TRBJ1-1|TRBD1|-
TGCAGTGCTGAGGGACAGGGGGACACTGAAGCTTTCTTT
CSAEGQGDTEAFF
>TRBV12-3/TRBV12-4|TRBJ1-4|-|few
TGTGCCAGCAACCGGGACAATGAAAAACTGTTTTTT
CASNRDNEKLFF
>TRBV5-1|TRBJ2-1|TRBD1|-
TGCGCCAGCAGCCCATTCCAGGGGGCTGGCAATGAGCAGTTCTTC
CASSPFQGAGNEQFF
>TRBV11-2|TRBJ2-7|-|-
TGTGCCAGCAGCATGATTAGCACAGGCGAGCAGTACTTC
CASSMISTGEQYF
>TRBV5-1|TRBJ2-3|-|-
TGCGCCAGCAGCTTGGACCCAAATGTTCCAGATACGCAGTATTTT
CASSLDPNVPDTQYF
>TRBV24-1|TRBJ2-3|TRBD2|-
TGTGCCACCGGGAGGGAATGGACAGATACGCAGTATTTT
CATGREWTDTQYF
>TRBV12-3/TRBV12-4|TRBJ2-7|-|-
TGTGCCAGCAGTTTTTTGGCGGCCTACGAGCAGTACTTC
CASSFLAAYEQYF
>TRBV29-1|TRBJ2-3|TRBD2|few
TGCAGCGTCGGGGGGACTAGCGGGAGGACAGATACGCAGTATTTT
CSVGGTSGRTDTQYF
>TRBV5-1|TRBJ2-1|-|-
TGCGCCAGCAGATTACTCGGGGGCGGACAATATGAGCAGTTCTTC
CASRLLGGGQYEQFF
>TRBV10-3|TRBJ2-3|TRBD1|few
TGTGCCTCGGGACAGGCGGGCACAGATACGCAGTATTTT
CASGQAGTDTQYF
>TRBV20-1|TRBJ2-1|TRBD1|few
TGCAGTGCTAGTTCTGTGGACAGGGGGTACAATGAGCAGTTCTTC
CSASSVDRGYNEQFF
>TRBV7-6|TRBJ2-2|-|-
TGTGCCAGCAGCCTCATGACCGGGGAGCTGTTTTTT
CASSLMTGELFF
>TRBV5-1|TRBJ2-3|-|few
TGCGCCAGCAGCCCTTTCGGGGGCAGGACAGATACGCAGTATTTT
CASSPFGGRTDTQYF
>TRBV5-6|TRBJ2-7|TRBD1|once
TGTGCCAGCAGCTTGGGGACAGGATACTCCTACGAGCAGTACTTC
CASSLGTGYSYEQYF
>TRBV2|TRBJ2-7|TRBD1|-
TGTGCCAGCAGTGGGGGACAGGGGGTCTACGAGCAGTACTTC
CASSGGQGVYEQYF
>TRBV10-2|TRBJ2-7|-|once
TGCGCCAGCAGTGACTCCGGGACAAGGGTTCTCTACGAGCAGTACTTC
CASSDSGTRVLYEQYF
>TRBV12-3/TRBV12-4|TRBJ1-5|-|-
TGTGCCAGCAGTTTGGGTGACAACTTCAATCAGCCCCAGCATTTT
CASSLGDNFNQPQHF
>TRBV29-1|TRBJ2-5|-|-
TGCAGCTCCTATACAGGGCAAGAGACCCAGTACTTC
CSSYTGQETQYF
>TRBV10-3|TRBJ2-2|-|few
TGTGCCACAGGGAGTCGGGGGACCAACACCGGGGAGCTGTTTTTT
CATGSRGTNTGELFF
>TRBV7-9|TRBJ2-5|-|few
TGTGCCAGCAGCTTAGGCCCAGGCAGCGGGGAGACCCAGTACTTC
CASSLGPGSGETQYF
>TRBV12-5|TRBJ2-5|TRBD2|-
TGTGCTAGTGGTTTGGTCTCCCCTGGGGGGGAGGGCCAGGAGACCCAGTACTTC
CASGLVSPGGEGQETQYF